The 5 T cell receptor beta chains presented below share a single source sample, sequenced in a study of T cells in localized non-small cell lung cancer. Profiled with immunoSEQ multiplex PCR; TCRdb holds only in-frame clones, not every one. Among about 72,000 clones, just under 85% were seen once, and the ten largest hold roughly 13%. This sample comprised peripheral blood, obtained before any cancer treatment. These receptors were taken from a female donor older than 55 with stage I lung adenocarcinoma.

Here the CDR3 DNA reads TGTGCCAGCAGCTTAGCTTCAGGGAGCAATCAGCCCCAGCATTTT. Amino acid sequence: CASSLASGSNQPQHF. This rearrangement joins TRBV11-2 to TRBJ1-5; D may be TRBD1 (5 bases). Deletions cut 1 base from V and 1 base from J, with 8 bases between. CDR3 length equals 15 residues. Germline V gene data show CDR1 as SGHAT and CDR2 as FQNNGV.

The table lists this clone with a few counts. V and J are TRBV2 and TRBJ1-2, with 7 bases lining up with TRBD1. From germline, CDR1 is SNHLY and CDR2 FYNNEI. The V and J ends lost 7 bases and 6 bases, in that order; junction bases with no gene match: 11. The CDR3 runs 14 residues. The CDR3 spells CASKEGALRDGYTF. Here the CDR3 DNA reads TGTGCCAGCAAGGAGGGGGCGCTGCGGGATGGCTACACCTTC.

CDR3 region: CASSTDRVVRQPQHF. CDR3 coding DNA: TGTGCCAGTAGTACCGACAGGGTGGTGCGTCAGCCCCAGCATTTT. The chain is built from TRBV19 and TRBJ1-5, with 7 bases that match TRBD1. CDR1 is LNHDA and CDR2 is SQIVND in the germline V gene (reference sequence). Trimming cost V 4 bases and J 6 bases; bases outside gene matches: 9. This CDR3 spans 15 amino acids. The full variable domain, with the rest looked up from reference TRBV19 and TRBJ1-5, is DGGITQSPKYLFRKEGQNVTLSCEQNLNHDAMYWYRQDPGQGLRLIYYSQIVNDFQKGDIAEGYSVSREKKESFPLTVTSAQKNPTAFYLCASSTDRVVRQPQHFGDGTRLSIL.

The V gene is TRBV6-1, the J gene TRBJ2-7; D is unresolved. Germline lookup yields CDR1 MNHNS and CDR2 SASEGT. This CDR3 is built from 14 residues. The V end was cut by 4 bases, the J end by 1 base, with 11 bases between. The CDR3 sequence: CASSVAGYSYEQYF. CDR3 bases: TGTGCCAGCAGTGTGGCAGGCTATTCCTACGAGCAGTACTTC.

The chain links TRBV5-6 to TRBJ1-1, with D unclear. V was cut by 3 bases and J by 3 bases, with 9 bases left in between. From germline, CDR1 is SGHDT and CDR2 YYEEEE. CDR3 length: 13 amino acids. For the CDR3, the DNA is TGTGCCAGCAGCTGGAACGTGGACACTGAAGCTTTCTTT. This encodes CASSWNVDTEAFF.